Shown below are 24 T cell receptor beta chains from a single sample sequenced in a study of T-cell memory formation after mild COVID-19. TCRdb recomputed calls from the 5' RACE reads with MiXCR, one row per CDR3 protein. The repertoire holds around 390,000 distinct CDR3 sequences, with approximately 15% as singletons. Sequencing was done on a sample of PBMCs or a T cell subset sorted from them (not recorded which). Receptor source: a man between 18 and 35 years old who had mild COVID-19 (a few samples of this study predate the infection). Cell type and time point are not known.

DNA for the CDR3: TGCGCCAGCAGCCAGGATGTGGGACGGAGCGTGGGAGCTTTCTTT. This codes for CASSQDVGRSVGAFF. V is TRBV4-3 and J is TRBJ1-1, with D possibly matching TRBD1 (5 bases). The CDR3 extends over 15 amino acids. Germline assignment: CDR1 LGHNA and CDR2 YSLEER. Trimming removed 3 bases at V and 10 bases at J, with 21 bases between.

This clonotype was seen at least ten times. This chain uses TRBV5-1 with TRBJ2-2; 8 nucleotides match TRBD1. V lost 1 base, J lost 4 bases, and 3 bases stayed unmatched. The CDR3 length is 15 residues. Germline CDR1 reads SGHRS; CDR2 reads YFSETQ. In DNA form, the CDR3 reads TGCGCCAGCAGCTTGACAGGGGGAAGCACCGGGGAGCTGTTTTTT. Translated, it gives CASSLTGGSTGELFF.

This chain connects TRBV7-2 to TRBJ1-2; D is unresolved. The CDR3 length is 13 residues. Per germline, CDR1 SGHTA and CDR2 FQGNSA. Trimming pared 0 bases from V and 4 bases from J, leaving 6 bases between. The CDR3 DNA follows: TGTGCCAGCAGCTTAGCCGGCCTCTATGGCTACACCTTC. Encoded protein: CASSLAGLYGYTF.

This sequence joins TRBV4-3 and TRBJ2-7; TRBD1 agrees at 8 bases. Germline CDR1 reads LGHNA; CDR2 reads YSLEER. This CDR3 is 13 amino acids long. CDR3 amino acids: CGLLDRAMYEQYF. In nucleotides, the CDR3 is TGCGGACTCTTGGACAGGGCCATGTACGAGCAGTACTTC.

This chain uses TRBV7-2 with TRBJ2-5; D may correspond to TRBD1 or TRBD2 (5 bases each). Trimming took 4 bases from V and 9 from J, leaving 18 bases between them. The CDR3 contains 14 residues. Germline CDR1 is SGHTA and CDR2 is FQGNSA. The CDR3 region has the DNA TGTGCCAGCAGCTCCGGGGCCCCATTCGGGGCCCAGTACTTC. Its protein is CASSSGAPFGAQYF.

The sample holds one count of this clonotype. The chain recombines TRBV20-1 with TRBJ2-4; possible D gene TRBD1, 5 bases. The CDR3 has 13 amino acids. V was trimmed by 2 bases and J by 8 bases, leaving 13 bases between them. Germline V gene data show CDR1 as DFQATT and CDR2 as SNEGSKA (reference sequence). This CDR3 reads CSARRQGMDIQYF. The CDR3 DNA is TGCAGTGCTAGAAGGCAGGGTATGGACATTCAGTACTTC.

The CDR3: CASSVNADRRVYEQYF. As DNA, the CDR3 is TGCGCCAGCAGTGTCAACGCCGACAGGAGAGTCTACGAGCAGTACTTC. The genes are TRBV10-2 and TRBJ2-7; D is possibly TRBD1 (6 bases). V gave up 4 bases and J gave up 3 bases, with 19 bases separating them. Germline assignment: CDR1 WSHSY and CDR2 SAAADI. The CDR3 is 16 residues long.

This chain connects TRBV6-5 to TRBJ2-3, with unresolved D. V was pared by 5 bases and J by 8 bases, with 14 bases between. This CDR3 spans 13 amino acids. CDR1 is MNHEY and CDR2 is SVGAGI in the germline V gene. Written as DNA, the CDR3 is TGTGCCAGCAGTGTCAACAGCGTGGGTACGCAGTATTTT. It codes for CASSVNSVGTQYF.

Of note for this clonotype: The junction departs from germline at one end; a sequencing error may be responsible. The chain employs TRBV4-2 and TRBJ2-2; perhaps D is TRBD1 or TRBD2 (5 bases each). CDR1 and CDR2 (germline): LGHNA, YNFKEQ. The CDR3 spans 15 residues. The CDR3 is CARSHPGRHTGELFF. CDR3 DNA sequence: TGTGCCAGAAGCCATCCGGGGCGACACACCGGGGAGCTGTTTTTT.

This clonotype has a count of ten or more. V usage is TRBV9 and J usage is TRBJ2-1; D gene uncertain. V was shortened by 1 base and J by 1 base, with 6 bases between the two germline ends. CDR1 is SGDLS and CDR2 is YYNGEE in the germline V gene. The CDR3 loop spans 14 amino acids. As DNA, the CDR3 is TGTGCCAGCAGCGTAAAAGGTTCCTACAATGAGCAGTTCTTC. It is translated as CASSVKGSYNEQFF.

The chain is built from TRBV20-1 and TRBJ2-7; the D gene is possibly TRBD1 (6 bases). With 3 bases removed from V and 0 bases from J, the gap between germline ends came to 15 bases. The germline gives CDR1 DFQATT, CDR2 SNEGSKA (reference sequence). The CDR3 contains 15 residues. The CDR3 loop reads CSARGTSLASYEQYV. The CDR3 nucleotides are TGCAGTGCTAGGGGGACATCTCTAGCCTCCTACGAGCAGTACGTC.

The chain recombines TRBV30 with TRBJ1-2; no firm D call. Germline V CDR1 and CDR2: GTSNPN, SVGIG (reference sequence). This CDR3 contains 12 residues. Trimming took 5 bases from V and 8 from J, leaving 15 bases between them. The CDR3 reads CAWANGPGGYTF. The CDR3 region has the DNA TGTGCCTGGGCAAACGGGCCGGGGGGCTACACCTTC. Supplemented by reference TRBV30 and TRBJ1-2, the full variable domain reads SQTIHQWPATLVQPVGSPLSLECTVEGTSNPNLYWYRQAAGRGLQLLFYSVGIGQISSEVPQNLSASRPQDRQFILSSKKLLLSDSGFYLCAWANGPGGYTFGSGTRLTVV.

This clonotype showed up just a few times. The CDR3 DNA is TGCAGCCTGACAGTCAACCAAGAGACCCAGTACTTC. Translation gives CSLTVNQETQYF. The chain couples TRBV29-1 to TRBJ2-5, with a weak D call TRBD1 (5 bases). This CDR3 is built from 12 residues. Germline V gene sequence: CDR1 SQVTM, CDR2 ANQGSEA. The V end was cut by 8 bases, the J end by 0 bases, with 10 bases between.

The genes are TRBV18 and TRBJ2-1, with D possibly being TRBD2 (6 bases). V dropped 3 bases and J dropped 8 bases, with 14 bases sitting between them. The CDR3 is 14 residues long. CDR1 and CDR2 (germline): KGHSH, LQKENI. CDR3 DNA: TGTGCCAGCTCACCGCGGGACCAGTGGGATGAGCAGTTCTTC. Amino acid sequence: CASSPRDQWDEQFF.

This clonotype was seen only a few times. This sequence joins TRBV29-1 and TRBJ2-7, with D possibly TRBD1 on 6 matching bases. Trimming pared 5 bases from V and 5 bases from J, leaving 16 bases between. The germline CDR1 and CDR2 sequences are SQVTM and ANQGSEA. The CDR3 is 13 residues long. The CDR3 DNA is TGCAGCGTTAGTGACAGGAATGGCAACGAGCAGTACTTC. Translating it yields CSVSDRNGNEQYF.

This clonotype occurred a few times. The V call is TRBV7-9, the J call TRBJ2-2, with 7 bases matching TRBD1. The CDR3 sequence is 14 residues long. The germline V gene encodes CDR1 SEHNR and CDR2 FQNEAQ (reference sequence). V was pared by 5 bases and J by 6 bases, with 6 bases of the junction left unmatched. The CDR3 region is CASSATGDAGELFF. CDR3 bases: TGTGCCAGCAGCGCTACAGGGGATGCCGGGGAGCTGTTTTTT. The variable domain in full, completed from reference TRBV7-9 and TRBJ2-2, reads DTGVSQNPRHKITKRGQNVTFRCDPISEHNRLYWYRQTLGQGPEFLTYFQNEAQLEKSRLLSDRFSAERPKGSFSTLEIQRTEQGDSAMYLCASSATGDAGELFFGEGSRLTVL.

There are a few counts of this clonotype. The chain employs TRBV4-3 and TRBJ2-1; D is perhaps TRBD2 (7 bases). V lost 1 base and J 4 bases, leaving 17 bases between the germline ends. CDR3 size: 17 residues. CDR1 is LGHNA, CDR2 YSLEER, per germline. The chain's CDR3 is CASSQGLGGGGYNEQFF. CDR3 DNA sequence: TGCGCCAGCAGCCAAGGGTTAGGCGGGGGCGGATACAATGAGCAGTTCTTC.

The rearrangement links TRBV2 to TRBJ2-7; 8 bases line up with TRBD1. The CDR3 contains 14 residues. Germline V CDR1 and CDR2: SNHLY, FYNNEI. V shed 3 bases and J 5 bases; nucleotides not matched to a gene: 6. As DNA, the CDR3 is TGTGCCAGCAGTGAGCAGGGGGCGCAGGACGAGCAGTACGTC. Amino acids: CASSEQGAQDEQYV.

This clonotype was picked up a small number of times. The chain has TRBV15 and TRBJ1-6, with D perhaps matching TRBD1 (6 bases). This CDR3 spans 15 amino acids. Germline-derived CDR1 and CDR2 are LNHNV and YYDKDF (reference sequence). V shed 3 bases and J shed 7 bases, with 13 bases lying between them. CDR3 loop: CATSSTTGDNSPLHF. CDR3 DNA: TGTGCCACCAGCAGCACGACAGGAGACAATTCACCCCTCCACTTT.

The chain combines TRBV6-6 with TRBJ1-2, with 7 bases that match TRBD1. The CDR3 covers 16 residues. The germline CDR1 and CDR2 sequences are MNHNY and SVGAGI (reference sequence). The V gene end was trimmed by 1 base and the J gene end by 6 bases; junction bases not matched to a gene: 11. CDR3 region: CASSYLGQGEMDGYTF. The CDR3 coding sequence is TGTGCCAGCAGTTACTTGGGGCAGGGGGAAATGGATGGCTACACCTTC.

There are a few counts of this clonotype. The chain combines TRBV4-3 with TRBJ2-3, with 13 bases identical to TRBD2. The CDR3 contains 17 residues. Per the germline V gene, CDR1 is LGHNA and CDR2 is YSLEER. Trimming at V came to 3 bases and at J to 8 bases, leaving 11 bases not matched to a gene. CDR3 in DNA: TGCGCCAGCAGCCAGGCCGCGACTAGCGGGGGGCCGTTTACGCAGTATTTT. It specifies CASSQAATSGGPFTQYF.

This clonotype was seen repeatedly, ten times or more. The rearrangement joins TRBV5-1 to TRBJ2-7; weak D call: TRBD1 (6 bases). Germline V CDR1 and CDR2: SGHRS, YFSETQ. This CDR3 is built from 16 residues. The V end lost 2 bases, the J end lost 2 bases, and 17 bases lay between the germline ends. CDR3 bases: TGCGCCAGCAGCTTTCTCCTGGAGACAGGACCCTACGAGCAGTACTTC. Translated, it gives CASSFLLETGPYEQYF.

This chain uses TRBV6-2 or TRBV6-3 with TRBJ2-1, with 12 bases that match TRBD2. The V and J ends lost 5 bases and 3 bases, in that order; junction bases with no gene match: 5. CDR3 length: 16 amino acids. Germline V lookup: CDR1 MNHEY, CDR2 SVGEGT. This CDR3 is CASSPGTSGLYNEQFF. The CDR3 DNA is TGTGCCAGCAGTCCAGGGACTAGCGGGCTCTACAATGAGCAGTTCTTC.

The chain links TRBV7-8 to TRBJ2-3; 8 nucleotides align to TRBD2. With 0 bases clipped from V and 8 bases from J, the junction kept 10 bases outside the gene matches. The V gene's germline CDR1 is SGHVS and CDR2 FQNEAQ. This CDR3 is built from 16 residues. CDR3 bases: TGTGCCAGCAGCTTAGCCGGACGGGGGGGAGACCGTACGCAGTATTTT. This translates into CASSLAGRGGDRTQYF. Filled out from reference TRBV7-8 and TRBJ2-3, the complete variable domain reads GAGVSQSPRYKVAKRGQDVALRCDPISGHVSLFWYQQALGQGPEFLTYFQNEAQLDKSGLPSDRFFAERPEGSVSTLKIQRTQQEDSAVYLCASSLAGRGGDRTQYFGPGTRLTVL.